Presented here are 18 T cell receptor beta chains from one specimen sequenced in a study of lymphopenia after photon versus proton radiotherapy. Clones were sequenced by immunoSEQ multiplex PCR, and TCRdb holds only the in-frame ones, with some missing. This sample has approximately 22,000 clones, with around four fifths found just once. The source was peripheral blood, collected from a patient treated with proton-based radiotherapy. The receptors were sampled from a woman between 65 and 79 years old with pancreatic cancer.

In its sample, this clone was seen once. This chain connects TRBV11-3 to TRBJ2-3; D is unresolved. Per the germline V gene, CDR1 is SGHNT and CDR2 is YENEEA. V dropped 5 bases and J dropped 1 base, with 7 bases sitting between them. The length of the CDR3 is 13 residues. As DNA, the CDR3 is TGTGCCAGCAGCCCGACTGGCACAGATACGCAGTATTTT. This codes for CASSPTGTDTQYF.

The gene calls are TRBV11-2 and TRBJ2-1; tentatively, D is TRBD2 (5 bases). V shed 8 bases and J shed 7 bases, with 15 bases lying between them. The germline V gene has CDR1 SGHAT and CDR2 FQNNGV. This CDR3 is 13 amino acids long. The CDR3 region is CASLLVGENEQFF. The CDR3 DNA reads TGTGCCAGCCTACTTGTCGGGGAGAATGAGCAGTTCTTC.

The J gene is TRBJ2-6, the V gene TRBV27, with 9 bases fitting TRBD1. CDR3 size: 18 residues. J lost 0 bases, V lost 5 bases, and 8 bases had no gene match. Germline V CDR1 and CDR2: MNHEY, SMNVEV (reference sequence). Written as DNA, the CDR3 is TGTGCCAGCAGTCTGACAGGGGGTCCTCTCTCTGGGGCCAACGTCCTGACTTTC. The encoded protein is CASSLTGGPLSGANVLTF.

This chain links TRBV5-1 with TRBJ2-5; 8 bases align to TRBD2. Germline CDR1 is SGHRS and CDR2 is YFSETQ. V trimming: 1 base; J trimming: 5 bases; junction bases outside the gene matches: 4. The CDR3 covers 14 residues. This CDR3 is CASSLRLAGETQYF. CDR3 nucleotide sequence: TGCGCCAGCAGCTTGCGCCTAGCGGGTGAGACCCAGTACTTC.

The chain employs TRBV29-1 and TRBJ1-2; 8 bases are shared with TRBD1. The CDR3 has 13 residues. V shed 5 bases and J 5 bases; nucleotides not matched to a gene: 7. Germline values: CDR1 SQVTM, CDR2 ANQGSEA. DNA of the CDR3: TGCAGCGTTCCCACGGACAGGGCGTATGGCTACACCTTC. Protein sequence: CSVPTDRAYGYTF.

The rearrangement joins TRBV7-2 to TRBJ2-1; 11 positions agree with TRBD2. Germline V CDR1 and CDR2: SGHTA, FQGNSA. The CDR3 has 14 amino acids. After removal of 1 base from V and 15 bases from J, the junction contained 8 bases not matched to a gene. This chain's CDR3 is CASSLVGWTSGLFF. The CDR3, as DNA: TGTGCCAGCAGCTTAGTGGGGTGGACTAGCGGGCTGTTCTTC.

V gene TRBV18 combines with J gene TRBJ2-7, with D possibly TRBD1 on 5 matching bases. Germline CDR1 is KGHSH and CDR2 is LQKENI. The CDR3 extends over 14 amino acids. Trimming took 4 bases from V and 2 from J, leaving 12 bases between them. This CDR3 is CASSQDIITYEQYF. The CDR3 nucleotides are TGTGCCAGCTCACAGGACATTATTACCTACGAGCAGTACTTC.

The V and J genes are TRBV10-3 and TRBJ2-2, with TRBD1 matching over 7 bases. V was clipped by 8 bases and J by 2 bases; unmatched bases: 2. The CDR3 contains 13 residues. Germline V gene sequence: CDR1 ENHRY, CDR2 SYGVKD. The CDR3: CAIDRDNTGELFF. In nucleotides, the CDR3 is TGTGCCATCGACAGGGACAACACCGGGGAGCTGTTTTTT.

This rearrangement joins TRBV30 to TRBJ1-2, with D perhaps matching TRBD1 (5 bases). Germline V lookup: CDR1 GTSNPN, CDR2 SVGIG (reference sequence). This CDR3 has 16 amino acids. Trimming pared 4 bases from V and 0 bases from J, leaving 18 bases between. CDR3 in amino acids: CAWNNPSGPSNYGYTF. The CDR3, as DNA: TGTGCCTGGAACAATCCCTCAGGGCCATCTAACTATGGCTACACCTTC.

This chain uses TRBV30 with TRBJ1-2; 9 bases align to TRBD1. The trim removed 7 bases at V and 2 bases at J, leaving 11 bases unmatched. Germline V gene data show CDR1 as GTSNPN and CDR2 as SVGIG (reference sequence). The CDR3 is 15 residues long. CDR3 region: CASNRDRALNYGYTF. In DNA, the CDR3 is TGTGCCTCTAACCGGGACAGGGCTCTAAACTATGGCTACACCTTC.

CDR3 sequence: CASSIGSGSRETQYF. CDR3 DNA sequence: TGTGCCAGTAGTATTGGAAGCGGGAGCCGGGAGACCCAGTACTTC. The V and J genes are TRBV19 and TRBJ2-5; TRBD2 agrees at 8 bases. After removal of 3 bases from V and 5 bases from J, the junction contained 8 bases not matched to a gene. Germline-derived CDR1 and CDR2 are LNHDA and SQIVND (reference sequence). The CDR3 is 15 amino acids. The full variable domain, its missing parts supplied by reference TRBV19 and TRBJ2-5, is DGGITQSPKYLFRKEGQNVTLSCEQNLNHDAMYWYRQDPGQGLRLIYYSQIVNDFQKGDIAEGYSVSREKKESFPLTVTSAQKNPTAFYLCASSIGSGSRETQYFGPGTRLLVL.

This chain's CDR3 is CASSLVGGRSSYNEQFF. The CDR3 nucleotides read TGTGCCAGCAGCTTAGTCGGGGGCCGGAGCTCCTACAATGAGCAGTTCTTC. The chain combines TRBV7-2 with TRBJ2-1; tentatively, D is TRBD1 or TRBD2 (6 bases each). Germline V gene sequence: CDR1 SGHTA, CDR2 FQGNSA. This CDR3 contains 17 residues. V was cut by 1 base and J by 0 bases, with 13 bases left in between. Full variable domain (outside the CDR3, taken from reference TRBV7-2 and TRBJ2-1): GAGVSQSPSNKVTEKGKDVELRCDPISGHTALYWYRQSLGQGLEFLIYFQGNSAPDKSGLPSDRFSAERTGGSVSTLTIQRTQQEDSAVYLCASSLVGGRSSYNEQFFGPGTRLTVL.

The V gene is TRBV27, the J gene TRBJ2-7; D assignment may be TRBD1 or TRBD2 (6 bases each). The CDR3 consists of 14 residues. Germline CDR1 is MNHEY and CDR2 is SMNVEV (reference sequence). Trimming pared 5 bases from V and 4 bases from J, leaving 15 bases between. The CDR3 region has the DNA TGTGCCAGCAGTCGGGGGCAGGGCCTTTACGAGCAGTACTTC. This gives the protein CASSRGQGLYEQYF.

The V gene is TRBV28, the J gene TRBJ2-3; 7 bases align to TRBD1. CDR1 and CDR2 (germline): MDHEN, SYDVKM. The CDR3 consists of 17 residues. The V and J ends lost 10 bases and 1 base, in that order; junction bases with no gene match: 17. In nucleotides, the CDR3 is TGTGCCACTGGGGACCGCATAGGGGGCAAAGGCACAGATACGCAGTATTTT. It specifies CATGDRIGGKGTDTQYF.

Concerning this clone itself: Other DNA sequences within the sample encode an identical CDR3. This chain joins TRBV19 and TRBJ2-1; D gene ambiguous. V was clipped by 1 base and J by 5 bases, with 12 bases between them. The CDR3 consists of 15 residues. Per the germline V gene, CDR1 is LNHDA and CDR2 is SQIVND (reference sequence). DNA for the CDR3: TGTGCCAGTAGTATAGGAGTCCTCGAACACAATGAGCAGTTCTTC. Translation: CASSIGVLEHNEQFF.

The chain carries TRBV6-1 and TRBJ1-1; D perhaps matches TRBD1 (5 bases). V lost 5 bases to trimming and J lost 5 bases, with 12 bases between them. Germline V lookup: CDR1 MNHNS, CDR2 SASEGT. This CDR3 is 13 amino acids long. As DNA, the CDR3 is TGTGCCAGCAGTTGGAAAGAGGGGACTGAAGCTTTCTTT. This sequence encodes CASSWKEGTEAFF.

CDR3 nucleotides: TGCGCCAGCAGCTTGCGACAGGGGGCAGACGAGCAGTACTTC. Translating it yields CASSLRQGADEQYF. The chain employs TRBV5-1 and TRBJ2-7, with 10 bases matching TRBD1. CDR1 and CDR2 from the germline V gene are SGHRS and YFSETQ. The CDR3 loop spans 14 amino acids. J gave up 5 bases and V 1 base, and 3 bases lay outside the gene matches.

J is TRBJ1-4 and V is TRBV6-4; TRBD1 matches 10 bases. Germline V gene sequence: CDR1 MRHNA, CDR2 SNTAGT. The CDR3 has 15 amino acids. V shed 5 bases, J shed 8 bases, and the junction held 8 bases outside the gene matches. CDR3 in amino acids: CASSPRQGAAEKLFF. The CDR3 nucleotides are TGTGCCAGCAGTCCCCGACAGGGGGCCGCCGAAAAACTGTTTTTT.